The 9 T cell receptor beta chains below come from one sample, sequenced in a study of shared clonotypes between healthy human individuals. The assay was immunoSEQ multiplex PCR, and TCRdb's table has in-frame clones only and misses some. The repertoire holds approximately 320,000 clones, with around 86% as singletons. What was sequenced was memory CD8+ T cells sorted from blood. The subset denotes: CD45RO+ cells pooled with CCR7-negative TemRA cells. The receptors originated from a man aged 18 to 29 in good health.

This clone was found once. The chain carries TRBV9 and TRBJ2-2, with D possibly matching TRBD1 (5 bases). The V end lost 4 bases, the J end lost 4 bases, and 11 bases lay between the germline ends. This CDR3 contains 14 residues. Germline lookup yields CDR1 SGDLS and CDR2 YYNGEE. In DNA, the CDR3 is TGTGCCAGCAGCATGACAGCTGGCACCGGGGAGCTGTTTTTT. Translating gives CASSMTAGTGELFF.

The chain recombines TRBV29-1 with TRBJ2-2, with TRBD2 matching 8 bases. Germline V lookup: CDR1 SQVTM, CDR2 ANQGSEA. This CDR3 comprises 15 residues. V was pared by 1 base and J by 0 bases, with 1 base of the junction left unmatched. The CDR3 coding sequence is TGCAGCGTTGAAGTAGCGGGGTCGAACACCGGGGAGCTGTTTTTT. This encodes CSVEVAGSNTGELFF.

The genes are TRBV10-3 and TRBJ2-2; unclear D gene. Trimming left V 7 bases short and J 1 base short, with 7 bases between. The CDR3 has 13 amino acids. The germline V gene has CDR1 ENHRY and CDR2 SYGVKD. CDR3 DNA: TGTGCCATCACGCTCGAGAACACCGGGGAGCTGTTTTTT. Its translation: CAITLENTGELFF.

The DNA for the CDR3 is TGTGCCAGTAGTATGACCGGGGAGCTGTTTTTT. Translated, it gives CASSMTGELFF. The chain recombines TRBV19 with TRBJ2-2, with D unresolved. V was shortened by 3 bases and J by 5 bases, with 1 base between the two germline ends. The CDR3 sequence is 11 residues long. CDR1 LNHDA and CDR2 SQIVND come from the germline V gene (reference sequence).

The rearrangement uses TRBV11-2 and TRBJ2-3; D is unresolved. Germline V gene lookup returns CDR1 SGHAT and CDR2 FQNNGV. V dropped 1 base and J dropped 0 bases, with 8 bases sitting between them. The length of the CDR3 is 15 residues. The CDR3 is CASSLVRDSTDTQYF. In DNA form, the CDR3 reads TGTGCCAGCAGCTTAGTTAGGGATAGCACAGATACGCAGTATTTT.

The chain recombines TRBV12-5 with TRBJ2-1, with D hard to call. Per germline, CDR1 LGHNT and CDR2 FRNRAP. There are 13 residues in the CDR3. Trimming shortened V by 1 base and J by 8 bases, and 9 bases separated the two germline ends. In nucleotides, the CDR3 is TGTGCTAGTGGTTTGGGGAGTAGGGATGAGCAGTTCTTC. This codes for CASGLGSRDEQFF.

With regard to this clone: Other nucleotide sequences in the sample specify the same CDR3. This chain links TRBV19 with TRBJ1-2; no definite D call. The CDR3 runs to 10 residues. Germline values: CDR1 LNHDA, CDR2 SQIVND (reference sequence). V dropped 6 bases and J dropped 5 bases, with 4 bases sitting between them. This chain's CDR3 is CASRDYGYTF. The CDR3 DNA reads as TGTGCCAGTAGAGATTATGGCTACACCTTC.

The rearrangement uses TRBV7-8 and TRBJ2-3, with TRBD2 identical over 13 bases. The length of the CDR3 is 17 residues. The J segment lost 8 bases and the V segment lost 5 bases, leaving 13 bases of the junction unmatched. Per the germline V gene, CDR1 is SGHVS and CDR2 is FQNEAQ. DNA of the CDR3: TGTGCCAGCAGCCCCGAACTAGCGGGAGGGCCGGGGGGTACGCAGTATTTT. Translating it yields CASSPELAGGPGGTQYF.

This clone was counted only a few times. The chain joins TRBV9 to TRBJ2-3; 7 bases are a match to TRBD2. Germline-derived CDR1 and CDR2 are SGDLS and YYNGEE. CDR3 length: 15 amino acids. J was trimmed by 0 bases and V by 5 bases; bases with no gene match: 6. The CDR3 protein is CASSLAVDSTDTQYF. The CDR3 DNA reads TGTGCCAGCAGTCTAGCGGTGGATAGCACAGATACGCAGTATTTT. The entire variable domain, with the rest obtained from reference TRBV9 and TRBJ2-3, is as follows: DSGVTQTPKHLITATGQRVTLRCSPRSGDLSVYWYQQSLDQGLQFLIQYYNGEERAKGNILERFSAQQFPDLHSELNLSSLELGDSALYFCASSLAVDSTDTQYFGPGTRLTVL.